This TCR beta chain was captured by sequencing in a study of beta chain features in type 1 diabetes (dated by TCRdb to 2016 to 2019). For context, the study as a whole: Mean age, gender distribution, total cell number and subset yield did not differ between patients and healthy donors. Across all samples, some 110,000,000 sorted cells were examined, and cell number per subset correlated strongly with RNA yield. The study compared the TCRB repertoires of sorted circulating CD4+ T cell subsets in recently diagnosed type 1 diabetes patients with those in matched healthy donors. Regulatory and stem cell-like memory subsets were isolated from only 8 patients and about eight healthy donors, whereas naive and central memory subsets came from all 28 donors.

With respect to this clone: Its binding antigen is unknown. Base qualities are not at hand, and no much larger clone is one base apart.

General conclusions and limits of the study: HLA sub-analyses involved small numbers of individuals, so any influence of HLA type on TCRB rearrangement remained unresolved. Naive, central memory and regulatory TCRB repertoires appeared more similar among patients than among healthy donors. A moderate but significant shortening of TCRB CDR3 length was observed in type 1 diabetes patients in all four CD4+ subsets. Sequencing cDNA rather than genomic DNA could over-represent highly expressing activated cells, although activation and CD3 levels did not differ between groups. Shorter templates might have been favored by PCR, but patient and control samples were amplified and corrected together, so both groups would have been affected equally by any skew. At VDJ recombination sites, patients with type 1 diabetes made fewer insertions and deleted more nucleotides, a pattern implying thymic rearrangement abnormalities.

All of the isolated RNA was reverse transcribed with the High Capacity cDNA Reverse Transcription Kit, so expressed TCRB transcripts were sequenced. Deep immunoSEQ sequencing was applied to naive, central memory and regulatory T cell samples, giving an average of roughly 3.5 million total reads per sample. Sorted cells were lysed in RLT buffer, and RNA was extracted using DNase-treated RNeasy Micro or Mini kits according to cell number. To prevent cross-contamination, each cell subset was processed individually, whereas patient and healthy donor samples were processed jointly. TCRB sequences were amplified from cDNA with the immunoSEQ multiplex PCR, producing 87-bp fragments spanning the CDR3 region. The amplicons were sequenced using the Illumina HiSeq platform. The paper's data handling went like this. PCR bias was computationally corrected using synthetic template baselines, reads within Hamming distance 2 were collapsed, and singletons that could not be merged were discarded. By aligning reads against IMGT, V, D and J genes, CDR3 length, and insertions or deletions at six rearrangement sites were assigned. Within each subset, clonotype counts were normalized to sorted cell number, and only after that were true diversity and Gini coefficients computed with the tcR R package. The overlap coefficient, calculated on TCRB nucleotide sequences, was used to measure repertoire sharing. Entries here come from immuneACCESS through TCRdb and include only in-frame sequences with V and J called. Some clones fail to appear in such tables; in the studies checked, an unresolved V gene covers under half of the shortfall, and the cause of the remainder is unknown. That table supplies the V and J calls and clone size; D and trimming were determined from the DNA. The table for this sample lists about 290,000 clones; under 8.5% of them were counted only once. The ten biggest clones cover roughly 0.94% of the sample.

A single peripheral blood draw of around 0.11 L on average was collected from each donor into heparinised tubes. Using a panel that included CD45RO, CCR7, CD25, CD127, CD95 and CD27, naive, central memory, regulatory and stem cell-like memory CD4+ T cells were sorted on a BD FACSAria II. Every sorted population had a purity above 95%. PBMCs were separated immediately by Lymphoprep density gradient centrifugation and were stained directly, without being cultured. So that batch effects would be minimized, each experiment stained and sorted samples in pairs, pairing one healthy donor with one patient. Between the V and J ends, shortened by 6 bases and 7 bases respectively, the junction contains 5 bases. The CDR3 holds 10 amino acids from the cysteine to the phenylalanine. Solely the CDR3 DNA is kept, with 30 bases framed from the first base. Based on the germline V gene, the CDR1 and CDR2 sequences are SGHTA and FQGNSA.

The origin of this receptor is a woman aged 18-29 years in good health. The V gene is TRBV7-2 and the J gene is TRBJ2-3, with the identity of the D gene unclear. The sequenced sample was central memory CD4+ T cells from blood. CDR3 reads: CASSDYTQYF. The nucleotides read TGTGCCAGCAGTGACTATACGCAGTATTTT.